What follows are 25 T cell receptor beta chains derived from one specimen sequenced in a study of blood T cell repertoires in COVID-19. Repertoires were generated with immunoSEQ multiplex PCR, while TCRdb's copy carries only in-frame clones and drops some. The sample gives 350,000 or so clones, approximately 89% of which show up once; 3.9% is in the top ten. Sequenced: peripheral blood. The receptors here all came from a woman aged 60-75 years with COVID-19, enrolled during active disease.

J is TRBJ1-1 and V is TRBV6-5; D uncertain. The CDR3 has 11 amino acids. CDR1 MNHEY and CDR2 SVGAGI come from the germline V gene. V lost 7 bases and J lost 8, with 11 bases in between. CDR3 sequence reads: CASTLVREAFF. In nucleotides, the CDR3 is TGTGCCAGCACCCTGGTGAGAGAAGCTTTCTTT.

This sequence joins TRBV11-3 and TRBJ1-3; D perhaps matches TRBD1 (6 bases). V lost 4 bases to trimming and J lost 0 bases, with 10 bases between them. The CDR3 totals 15 residues. Germline assignment: CDR1 SGHNT and CDR2 YENEEA. This CDR3 reads CASSSYRDSGNTIYF. DNA of the CDR3: TGTGCCAGCAGCTCATACAGGGACTCTGGAAACACCATATATTTT.

V usage is TRBV10-3 and J usage is TRBJ1-1; TRBD1 is a possible D gene (5 bases). Germline V gene sequence: CDR1 ENHRY, CDR2 SYGVKD. The CDR3 sequence is 14 residues long. V lost 3 bases to trimming and J lost 0 bases, with 8 bases between them. The CDR3 coding sequence is TGTGCCATCAGTGACGACAGATTGAACACTGAAGCTTTCTTT. As protein: CAISDDRLNTEAFF.

The sample holds a few counts of this clone. The rearrangement links TRBV6-6 to TRBJ1-1, with a possible D match to TRBD1 (6 bases). Germline V gene sequence: CDR1 MNHNY, CDR2 SVGAGI (reference sequence). V was cut by 5 bases and J by 7 bases, with 14 bases left in between. The CDR3 totals 13 residues. For the CDR3, the DNA is TGTGCCAGCAGTGACAGGTTGAGCATTGAAGCTTTCTTT. It translates to CASSDRLSIEAFF.

The chain recombines TRBV4-1 with TRBJ2-7; weak D call: TRBD2 (5 bases). The germline CDR1 and CDR2 sequences are MGHRA and YSYEKL. The CDR3 contains 15 residues. V dropped 2 bases and J dropped 0 bases, with 11 bases sitting between them. The CDR3 DNA is TGCGCCAGCAGCCAATCACTCGGGAACTCCTACGAGCAGTACTTC. This translates into CASSQSLGNSYEQYF.

The V gene is TRBV4-2, the J gene TRBJ2-1; the match to TRBD1 covers 9 bases. Per the germline V gene, CDR1 is LGHNA and CDR2 is YNFKEQ. The trim removed 3 bases at V and 9 bases at J, leaving 9 bases unmatched. The CDR3 runs 15 residues. The CDR3 nucleotides are TGTGCCAGCAGCCATCCCGGGACAGGGACGGGTGAGCAGTTCTTC. This translates into CASSHPGTGTGEQFF.

This chain uses TRBV14 with TRBJ2-1; TRBD2 matches 10 bases. There are 18 residues in the CDR3. J was trimmed by 5 bases and V by 4 bases; bases with no gene match: 14. Germline V CDR1 and CDR2: SGHDN, FVKESK. The CDR3 loop reads CASSPSSRASGGNNEQFF. As DNA, the CDR3 is TGTGCCAGCAGCCCTTCGTCCCGGGCTAGCGGGGGTAACAATGAGCAGTTCTTC.

This clone has a single count. The chain uses TRBV12-3 or TRBV12-4 and TRBJ2-1; perhaps TRBD2 as D (5 bases). Trimming removed 4 bases at V and 9 bases at J, with 10 bases between. This CDR3 has 12 residues. The CDR3 nucleotides are TGTGCCAGCAGTTACCTGACTACTGAGCAGTTCTTC. The encoded protein is CASSYLTTEQFF.

The CDR3 DNA reads TGTGCCTGGAGTGTGGGGAGGACTAGCGGTAGCACAGATACGCAGTATTTT. It translates to CAWSVGRTSGSTDTQYF. The chain uses TRBV30 and TRBJ2-3, with 10 bases lining up with TRBD2. The CDR3 has 17 amino acids. The germline V gene encodes CDR1 GTSNPN and CDR2 SVGIG (reference sequence). The junction had 6 bases not matched to a gene; V was cut back by 0 bases and J by 0 bases.

The chain recombines TRBV11-2 with TRBJ1-1; 11 nucleotides line up with TRBD1. The V segment lost 8 bases and the J segment 4 bases; nucleotides outside the gene matches: 3. Per germline, CDR1 SGHAT and CDR2 FQNNGV. There are 13 residues in the CDR3. The CDR3 spells CASSGTGGTEAFF. For the CDR3, the DNA is TGTGCCAGCTCTGGGACAGGGGGCACTGAAGCTTTCTTT.

The chain uses TRBV6-5 and TRBJ1-4; 7 nucleotides line up with TRBD1. The CDR3 totals 14 residues. The junction had 11 bases not matched to a gene; V was cut back by 6 bases and J by 10 bases. CDR1 is MNHEY, CDR2 SVGAGI, per germline. The CDR3 bases are TGTGCCAGCAGAGACAGGGTATTAAGTGGAAAACTGTTTTTT. Protein: CASRDRVLSGKLFF.

CDR3 sequence: CASSPRQGGSQETQYF. The CDR3, as DNA: TGTGCCAGCTCACCACGTCAAGGCGGCAGTCAAGAGACCCAGTACTTC. The chain uses TRBV18 and TRBJ2-5; no clear D. This CDR3 has 16 amino acids. The germline V and J ends were trimmed by 1 base and 2 bases, with 14 bases remaining between them. Germline values: CDR1 KGHSH, CDR2 LQKENI.

This rearrangement joins TRBV27 to TRBJ2-7; TRBD1 is a possible D gene (7 bases). From germline, CDR1 is MNHEY and CDR2 SMNVEV (reference sequence). This CDR3 is 16 amino acids long. Trimming stripped 7 bases from V and 6 bases from J, with 25 bases between. CDR3 in amino acids: CASKRQGSRGTSEQYF. The DNA for the CDR3 is TGTGCCAGCAAAAGACAGGGCAGCCGGGGGACCTCCGAGCAGTACTTC.

This sequence joins TRBV5-1 and TRBJ1-4; the D gene is possibly TRBD1 (5 bases). Trimming shortened V by 5 bases and J by 7 bases, and 9 bases separated the two germline ends. CDR3 size: 12 residues. Germline V lookup: CDR1 SGHRS, CDR2 YFSETQ. DNA for the CDR3: TGCGCCAGCAGGGGTAGGGGTGAAAAACTGTTTTTT. Translation: CASRGRGEKLFF.

V and J are TRBV5-1 and TRBJ2-3; 7 bases map to TRBD1. This CDR3 has 13 residues. V lost 5 bases, J lost 5 bases, and 5 bases stayed unmatched. Germline V gives CDR1 SGHRS, CDR2 YFSETQ. The CDR3 reads CASRRQGQDTQYF. The CDR3 DNA sequence: TGCGCCAGCAGAAGACAGGGACAAGATACGCAGTATTTT.

For this clone: The DNA is left out, because the CDR3 cannot be placed on it with certainty; the CDR3 is given as TCRdb lists it. The chain carries TRBV9 and TRBJ1-1. Germline V CDR1 and CDR2: SGDLS, YYNGEE. The CDR3 extends over 12 residues, inclusive of both ends. The CDR3 protein is CASSVGGGAATF.

The rearrangement links TRBV28 to TRBJ1-2, with 7 nucleotides matching TRBD1. The germline gives CDR1 MDHEN, CDR2 SYDVKM. With V trimmed by 3 bases and J by 0 bases, 4 bases remained unmatched. The CDR3 spans 15 residues. CDR3 amino acids: CASSFPGQSNYGYTF. Written as DNA, the CDR3 is TGTGCCAGCAGTTTCCCGGGACAGTCTAACTATGGCTACACCTTC.

The rearrangement uses TRBV4-1 and TRBJ2-7, with D perhaps matching TRBD2 (6 bases). The V gene lost 5 bases and the J gene lost 3 bases, with 17 bases spanning the gap. The CDR3 is 15 amino acids. Germline V gene sequence: CDR1 MGHRA, CDR2 YSYEKL. CDR3 nucleotide sequence: TGCGCCAGCAGCAAAGTGGGAGGCGGAAACTACGAGCAGTACTTC. Its protein is CASSKVGGGNYEQYF.

This sequence joins TRBV19 and TRBJ1-4; 9 bases are a match to TRBD1. The CDR3 has 19 amino acids. Germline trimming cut 4 bases from V and 3 bases from J; bases unmatched to any gene: 15. Germline loops: CDR1 LNHDA, CDR2 SQIVND (reference sequence). The CDR3 loop reads CASSKLSGTGLTANEKLFF. The DNA of the CDR3 is TGTGCCAGTAGTAAATTGTCGGGGACAGGGCTAACGGCTAATGAAAAACTGTTTTTT.

A word on this clone: Compared with germline, one end of the junction differs, possibly owing to a read error. The J gene is TRBJ1-3, the V gene TRBV11-2; TRBD1 agrees at 9 bases. CDR3 length: 14 residues. Germline V CDR1 and CDR2: SGHAT, FQNNGV. CDR3 bases: TGTGCCAGCAGCCATACGGACAGGGGAAATACCATATATTTT. As protein: CASSHTDRGNTIYF.

This clone was seen repeatedly, ten times or more. This chain uses TRBV6-2 or TRBV6-3 with TRBJ1-5; 8 bases fit TRBD1. The CDR3 totals 18 residues. Losses at the gene ends were 5 bases for V and 0 bases for J; bases not matched to a gene: 12. CDR1 and CDR2 from the germline V gene are MNHEY and SVGEGT. The CDR3, as DNA: TGTGCCAGCAGTAACGGACAGGGCATCGCCGATAGCAATCAGCCCCAGCATTTT. It is translated as CASSNGQGIADSNQPQHF.

In this sample, this clone turned up a few times. The gene calls are TRBV5-1 and TRBJ1-2; D unresolved. Trimming left V 2 bases short and J 1 base short, with 9 bases between. This CDR3 contains 14 residues. The V gene's germline CDR1 is SGHRS and CDR2 YFSETQ. Written as DNA, the CDR3 is TGCGCCAGCAGCTTAGAGATTCTTAACTATGGCTACACCTTC. Encoded protein: CASSLEILNYGYTF.

The rearrangement links TRBV5-1 to TRBJ1-2; 7 nucleotides match TRBD1. CDR1 and CDR2 (germline): SGHRS, YFSETQ. Losses at the gene ends were 2 bases for V and 1 base for J; bases not matched to a gene: 11. The CDR3 contains 17 residues. CDR3 region: CASSFRTTGRNNYGYTF. The CDR3 DNA sequence: TGCGCCAGCAGCTTTCGGACGACAGGGAGGAATAACTATGGCTACACCTTC.

The chain has TRBV5-1 and TRBJ1-2; TRBD1 agrees at 7 bases. V shed 4 bases and J 4 bases; nucleotides not matched to a gene: 4. Germline values: CDR1 SGHRS, CDR2 YFSETQ. This CDR3 contains 13 residues. In nucleotides, the CDR3 is TGCGCCAGCAGCCCTGGACAGGTCTATGGCTACACCTTC. Protein: CASSPGQVYGYTF.

J is TRBJ2-1 and V is TRBV7-8; tentatively, D is TRBD2 (5 bases). The CDR3 sequence is 16 residues long. The V gene's germline CDR1 is SGHVS and CDR2 FQNEAQ. V was cut by 4 bases and J by 0 bases, with 13 bases left in between. CDR3 nucleotide sequence: TGTGCCAGCAGCTCACCAAGCGGATACTCCTACAATGAGCAGTTCTTC. It codes for CASSSPSGYSYNEQFF.